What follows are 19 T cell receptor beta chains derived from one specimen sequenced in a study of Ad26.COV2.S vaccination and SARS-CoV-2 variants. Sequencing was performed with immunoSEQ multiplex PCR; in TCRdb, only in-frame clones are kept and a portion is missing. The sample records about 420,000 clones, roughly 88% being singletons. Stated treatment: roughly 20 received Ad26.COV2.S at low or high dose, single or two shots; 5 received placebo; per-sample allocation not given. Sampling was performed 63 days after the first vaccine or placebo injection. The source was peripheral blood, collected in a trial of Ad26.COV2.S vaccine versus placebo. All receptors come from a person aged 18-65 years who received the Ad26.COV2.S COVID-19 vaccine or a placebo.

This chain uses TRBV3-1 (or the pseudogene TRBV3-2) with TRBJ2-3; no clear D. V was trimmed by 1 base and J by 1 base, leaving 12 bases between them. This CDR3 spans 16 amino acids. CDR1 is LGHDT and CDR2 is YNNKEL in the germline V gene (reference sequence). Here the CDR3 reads CASSQAYGPGTDTQYF. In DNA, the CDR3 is TGTGCCAGCAGCCAAGCCTACGGACCCGGCACAGATACGCAGTATTTT.

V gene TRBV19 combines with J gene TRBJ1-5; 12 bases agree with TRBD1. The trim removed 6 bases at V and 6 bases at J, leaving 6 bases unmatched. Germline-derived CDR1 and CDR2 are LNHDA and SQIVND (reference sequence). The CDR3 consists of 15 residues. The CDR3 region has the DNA TGTGCCAGTAGGTTGGGGACAGGGGGCTTTCAGCCCCAGCATTTT. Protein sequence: CASRLGTGGFQPQHF.

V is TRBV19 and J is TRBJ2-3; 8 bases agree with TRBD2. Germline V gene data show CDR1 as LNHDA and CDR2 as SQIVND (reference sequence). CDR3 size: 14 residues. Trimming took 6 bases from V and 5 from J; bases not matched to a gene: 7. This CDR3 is CASRRGGAQDTQYF. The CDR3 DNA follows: TGTGCCAGTAGACGGGGGGGAGCTCAAGATACGCAGTATTTT.

The CDR3 sequence: CAIRRVGDTEAFF. CDR3 in DNA: TGTGCCATCAGAAGGGTCGGAGACACTGAAGCTTTCTTT. The chain joins TRBV10-3 to TRBJ1-1, with unresolved D. Germline V gives CDR1 ENHRY, CDR2 SYGVKD. V lost 6 bases and J lost 3, with 11 bases in between. The CDR3 loop spans 13 amino acids.

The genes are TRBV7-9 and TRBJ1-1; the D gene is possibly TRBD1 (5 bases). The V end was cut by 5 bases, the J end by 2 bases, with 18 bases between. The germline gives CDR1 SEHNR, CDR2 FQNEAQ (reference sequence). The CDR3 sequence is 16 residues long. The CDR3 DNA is TGTGCCAGCAGCGCACGAGTCGGGGGAAGAAACACTGAAGCTTTCTTT. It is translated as CASSARVGGRNTEAFF. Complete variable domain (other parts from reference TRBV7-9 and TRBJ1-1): DTGVSQNPRHKITKRGQNVTFRCDPISEHNRLYWYRQTLGQGPEFLTYFQNEAQLEKSRLLSDRFSAERPKGSFSTLEIQRTEQGDSAMYLCASSARVGGRNTEAFFGQGTRLTVV.

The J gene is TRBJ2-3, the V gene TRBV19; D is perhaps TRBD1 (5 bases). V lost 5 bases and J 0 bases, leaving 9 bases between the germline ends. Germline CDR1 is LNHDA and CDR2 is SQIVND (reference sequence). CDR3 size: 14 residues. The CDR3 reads CASSEQVSTDTQYF. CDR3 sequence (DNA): TGTGCCAGTAGTGAACAGGTCAGCACAGATACGCAGTATTTT.

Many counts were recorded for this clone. CDR3 residues: CASSLILAGTYEQYF. In DNA, the CDR3 is TGTGCCAGCAGTTTAATACTAGCGGGAACCTACGAGCAGTACTTC. This sequence joins TRBV28 and TRBJ2-7; 10 nucleotides align to TRBD2. The V segment lost 2 bases and the J segment 2 bases; nucleotides outside the gene matches: 3. The CDR3 has 15 amino acids. Germline lookup yields CDR1 MDHEN and CDR2 SYDVKM. Drawing the rest from reference TRBV28 and TRBJ2-7, the complete variable domain is DVKVTQSSRYLVKRTGEKVFLECVQDMDHENMFWYRQDPGLGLRLIYFSYDVKMKEKGDIPEGYSVSREKKERFSLILESASTNQTSMYLCASSLILAGTYEQYFGPGTRLTVT.

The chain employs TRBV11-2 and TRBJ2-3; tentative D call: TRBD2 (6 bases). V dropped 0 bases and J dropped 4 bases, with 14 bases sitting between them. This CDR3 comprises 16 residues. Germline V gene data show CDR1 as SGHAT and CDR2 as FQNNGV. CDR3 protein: CASSLDWSSGADTQYF. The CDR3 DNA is TGTGCCAGCAGCTTAGATTGGAGTAGCGGCGCAGATACGCAGTATTTT.

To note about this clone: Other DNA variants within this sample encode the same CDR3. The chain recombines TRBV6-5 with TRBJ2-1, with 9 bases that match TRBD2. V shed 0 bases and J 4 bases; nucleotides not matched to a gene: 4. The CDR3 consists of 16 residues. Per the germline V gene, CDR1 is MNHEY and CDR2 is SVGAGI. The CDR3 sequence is CASSYSTSGGYNEQFF. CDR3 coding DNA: TGTGCCAGCAGTTACTCGACCAGCGGGGGGTACAATGAGCAGTTCTTC.

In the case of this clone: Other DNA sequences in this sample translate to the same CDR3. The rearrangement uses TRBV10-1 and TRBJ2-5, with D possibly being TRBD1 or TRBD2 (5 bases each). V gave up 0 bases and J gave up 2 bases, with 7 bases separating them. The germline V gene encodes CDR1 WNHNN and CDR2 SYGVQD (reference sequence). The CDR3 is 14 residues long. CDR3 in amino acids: CASSESGGQETQYF. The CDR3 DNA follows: TGCGCCAGCAGTGAGTCTGGGGGTCAAGAGACCCAGTACTTC.

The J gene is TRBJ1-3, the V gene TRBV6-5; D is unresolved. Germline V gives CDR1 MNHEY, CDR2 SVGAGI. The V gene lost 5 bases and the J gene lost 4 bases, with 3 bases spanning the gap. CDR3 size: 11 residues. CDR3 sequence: CASSNGNTIYF. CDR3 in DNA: TGTGCCAGCAGTAACGGAAACACCATATATTTT.

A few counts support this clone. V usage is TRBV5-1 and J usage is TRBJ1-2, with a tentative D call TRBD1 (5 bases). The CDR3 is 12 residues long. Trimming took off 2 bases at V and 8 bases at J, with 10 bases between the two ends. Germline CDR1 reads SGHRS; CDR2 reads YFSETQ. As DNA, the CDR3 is TGCGCCAGCAGCTTAGTAGGGGTCGGCTACACCTTC. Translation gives CASSLVGVGYTF.

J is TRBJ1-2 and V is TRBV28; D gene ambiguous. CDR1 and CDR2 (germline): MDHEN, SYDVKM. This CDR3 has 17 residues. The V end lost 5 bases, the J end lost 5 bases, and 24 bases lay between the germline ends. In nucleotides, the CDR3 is TGTGCCAGCAGTCCAAGAGTTTGGTCGGACGCTCGTTATGGCTACACCTTC. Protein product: CASSPRVWSDARYGYTF.

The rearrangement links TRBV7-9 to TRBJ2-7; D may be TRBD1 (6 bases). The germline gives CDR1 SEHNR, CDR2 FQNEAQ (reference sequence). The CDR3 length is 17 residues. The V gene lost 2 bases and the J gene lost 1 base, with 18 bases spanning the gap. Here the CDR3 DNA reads TGTGCCAGCAGCTTATACGGGACACCAAAAAATTCCTACGAGCAGTACTTC. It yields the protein CASSLYGTPKNSYEQYF.

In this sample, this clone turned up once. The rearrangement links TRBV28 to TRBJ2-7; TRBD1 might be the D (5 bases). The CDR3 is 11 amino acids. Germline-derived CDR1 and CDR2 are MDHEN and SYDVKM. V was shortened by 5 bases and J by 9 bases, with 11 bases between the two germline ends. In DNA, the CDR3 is TGTGCCAGCAGTACCACTGACAGGCAGTACTTC. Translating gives CASSTTDRQYF. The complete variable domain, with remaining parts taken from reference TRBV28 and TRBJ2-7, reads DVKVTQSSRYLVKRTGEKVFLECVQDMDHENMFWYRQDPGLGLRLIYFSYDVKMKEKGDIPEGYSVSREKKERFSLILESASTNQTSMYLCASSTTDRQYFGPGTRLTVT.

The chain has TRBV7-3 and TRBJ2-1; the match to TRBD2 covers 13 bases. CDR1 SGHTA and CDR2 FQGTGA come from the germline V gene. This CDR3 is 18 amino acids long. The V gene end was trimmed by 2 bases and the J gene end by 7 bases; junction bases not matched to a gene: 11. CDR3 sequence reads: CASSLGPPWGLAGNEQFF. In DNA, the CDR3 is TGTGCCAGCAGCTTAGGTCCCCCATGGGGACTAGCGGGAAATGAGCAGTTCTTC.

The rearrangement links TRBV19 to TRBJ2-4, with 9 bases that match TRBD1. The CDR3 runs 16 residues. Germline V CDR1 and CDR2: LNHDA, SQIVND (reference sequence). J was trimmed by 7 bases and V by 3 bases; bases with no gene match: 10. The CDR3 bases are TGTGCCAGTAGTATCAAGGGAGGGACAGGGTCGAACATTCAGTACTTC. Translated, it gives CASSIKGGTGSNIQYF.

The CDR3 sequence is CASSLQLSGTEAFF. In DNA form, the CDR3 reads TGTGCCAGCAGTTTACAGCTATCGGGCACTGAAGCTTTCTTT. This rearrangement joins TRBV6-5 to TRBJ1-1; the D is unclear. Germline lookup yields CDR1 MNHEY and CDR2 SVGAGI. The CDR3 consists of 14 residues. V lost 4 bases and J 4 bases, leaving 13 bases between the germline ends.

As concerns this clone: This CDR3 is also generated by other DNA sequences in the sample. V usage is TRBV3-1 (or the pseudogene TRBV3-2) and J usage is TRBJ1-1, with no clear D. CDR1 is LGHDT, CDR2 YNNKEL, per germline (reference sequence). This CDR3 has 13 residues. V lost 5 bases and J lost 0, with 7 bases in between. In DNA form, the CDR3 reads TGTGCCAGCAGCGATAGTATGAACACTGAAGCTTTCTTT. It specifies CASSDSMNTEAFF.